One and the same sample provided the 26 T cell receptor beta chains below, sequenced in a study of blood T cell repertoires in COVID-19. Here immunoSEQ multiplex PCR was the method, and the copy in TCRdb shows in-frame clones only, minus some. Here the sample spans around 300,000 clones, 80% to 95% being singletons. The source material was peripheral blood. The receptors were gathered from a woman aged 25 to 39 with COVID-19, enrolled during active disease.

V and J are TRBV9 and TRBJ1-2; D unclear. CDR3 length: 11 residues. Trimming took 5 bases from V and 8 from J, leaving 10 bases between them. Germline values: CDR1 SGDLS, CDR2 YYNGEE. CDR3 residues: CASRFPGGYTF. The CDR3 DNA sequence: TGTGCCAGCAGGTTCCCGGGAGGCTACACCTTC.

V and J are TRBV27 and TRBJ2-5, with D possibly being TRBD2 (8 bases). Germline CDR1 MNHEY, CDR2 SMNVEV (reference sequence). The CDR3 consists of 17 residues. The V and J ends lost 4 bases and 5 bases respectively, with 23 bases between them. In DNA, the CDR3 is TGTGCCAGCAGTTCCCTTTCCCCGACAGGGACTAGGGAGACCCAGTACTTC. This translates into CASSSLSPTGTRETQYF.

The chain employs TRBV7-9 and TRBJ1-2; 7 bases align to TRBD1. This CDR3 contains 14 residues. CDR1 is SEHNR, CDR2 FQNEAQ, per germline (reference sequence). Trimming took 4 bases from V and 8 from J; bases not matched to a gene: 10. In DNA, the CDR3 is TGTGCCAGCAGCTCGCGACAGGGACATTACGGCTACACCTTC. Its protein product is CASSSRQGHYGYTF.

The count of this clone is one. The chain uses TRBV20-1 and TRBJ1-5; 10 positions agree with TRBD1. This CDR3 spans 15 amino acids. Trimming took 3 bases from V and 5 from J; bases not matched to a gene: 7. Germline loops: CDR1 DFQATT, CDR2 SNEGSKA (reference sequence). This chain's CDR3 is CSASGQDRGYQPQHF. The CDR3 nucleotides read TGCAGTGCTAGTGGTCAGGACAGGGGGTATCAGCCCCAGCATTTT.

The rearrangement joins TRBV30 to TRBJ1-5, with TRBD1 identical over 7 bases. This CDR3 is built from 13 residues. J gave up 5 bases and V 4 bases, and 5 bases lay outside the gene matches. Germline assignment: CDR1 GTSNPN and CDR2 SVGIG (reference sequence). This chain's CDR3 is CAWNTGTDQPQHF. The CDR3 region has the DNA TGTGCCTGGAATACCGGGACAGATCAGCCCCAGCATTTT.

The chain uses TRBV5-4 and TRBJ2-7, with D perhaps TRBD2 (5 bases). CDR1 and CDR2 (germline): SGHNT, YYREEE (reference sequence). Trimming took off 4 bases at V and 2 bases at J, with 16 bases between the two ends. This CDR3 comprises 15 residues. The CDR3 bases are TGTGCCAGCAGCCCTGCCGCGGGCTCACCCTACGAGCAGTACTTC. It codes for CASSPAAGSPYEQYF.

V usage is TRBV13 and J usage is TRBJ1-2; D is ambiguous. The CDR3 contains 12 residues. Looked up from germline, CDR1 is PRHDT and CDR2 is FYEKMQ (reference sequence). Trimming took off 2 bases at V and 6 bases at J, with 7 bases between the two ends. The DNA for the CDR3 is TGTGCCAGCAGCTTAAGCGAAGATGGCTACACCTTC. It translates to CASSLSEDGYTF.

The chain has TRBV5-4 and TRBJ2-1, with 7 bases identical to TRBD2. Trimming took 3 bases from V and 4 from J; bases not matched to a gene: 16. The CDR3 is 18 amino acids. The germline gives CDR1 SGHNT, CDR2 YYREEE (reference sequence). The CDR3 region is CASSSTRTRAGDYNEQFF. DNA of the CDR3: TGTGCCAGCAGCTCTACGCGGACTAGGGCGGGAGATTACAATGAGCAGTTCTTC.

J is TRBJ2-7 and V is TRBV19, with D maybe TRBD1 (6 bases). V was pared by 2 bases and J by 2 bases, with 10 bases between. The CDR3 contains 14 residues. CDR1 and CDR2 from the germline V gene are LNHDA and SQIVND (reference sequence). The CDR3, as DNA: TGTGCCAGTAGTATAAGGACAGAAACCTACGAGCAGTACTTC. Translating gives CASSIRTETYEQYF.

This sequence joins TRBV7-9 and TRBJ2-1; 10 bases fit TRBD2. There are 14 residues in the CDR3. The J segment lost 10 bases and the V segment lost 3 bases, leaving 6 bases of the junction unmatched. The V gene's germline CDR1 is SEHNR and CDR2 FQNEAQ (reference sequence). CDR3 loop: CASSLGLAQGEQFF. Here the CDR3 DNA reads TGTGCCAGCAGCTTGGGACTAGCGCAGGGAGAGCAGTTCTTC.

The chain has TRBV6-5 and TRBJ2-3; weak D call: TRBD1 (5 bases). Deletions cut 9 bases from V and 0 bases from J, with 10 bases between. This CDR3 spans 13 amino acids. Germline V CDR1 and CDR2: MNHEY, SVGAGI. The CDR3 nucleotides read TGTGCCAGTAGACAGAGCAGCACAGATACGCAGTATTTT. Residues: CASRQSSTDTQYF.

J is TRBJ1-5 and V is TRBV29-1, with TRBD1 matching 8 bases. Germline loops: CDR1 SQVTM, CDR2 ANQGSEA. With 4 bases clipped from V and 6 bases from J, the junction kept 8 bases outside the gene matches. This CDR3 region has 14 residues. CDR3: CSVAGQGKGQPQHF. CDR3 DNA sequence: TGCAGCGTTGCTGGACAGGGTAAGGGTCAGCCCCAGCATTTT.

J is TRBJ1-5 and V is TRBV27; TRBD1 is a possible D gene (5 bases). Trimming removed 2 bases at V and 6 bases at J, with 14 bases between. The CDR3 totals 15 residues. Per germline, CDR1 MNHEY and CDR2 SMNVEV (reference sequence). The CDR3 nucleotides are TGTGCCAGCAGTTTACCCGGCAGGGAAGGTCAGCCCCAGCATTTT. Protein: CASSLPGREGQPQHF.

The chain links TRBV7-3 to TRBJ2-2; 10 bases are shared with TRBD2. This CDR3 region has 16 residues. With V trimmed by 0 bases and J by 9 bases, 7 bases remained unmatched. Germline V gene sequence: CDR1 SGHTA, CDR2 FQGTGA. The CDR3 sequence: CASSLTPSGSLRELFF. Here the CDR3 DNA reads TGTGCCAGCAGCTTAACGCCTAGCGGGAGTCTAAGGGAGCTGTTTTTT.

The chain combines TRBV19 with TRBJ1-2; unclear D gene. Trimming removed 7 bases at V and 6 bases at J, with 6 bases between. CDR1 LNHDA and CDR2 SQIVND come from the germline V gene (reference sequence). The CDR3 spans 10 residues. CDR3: CASNSNGYTF. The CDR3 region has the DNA TGTGCCAGTAATAGTAATGGCTACACCTTC.

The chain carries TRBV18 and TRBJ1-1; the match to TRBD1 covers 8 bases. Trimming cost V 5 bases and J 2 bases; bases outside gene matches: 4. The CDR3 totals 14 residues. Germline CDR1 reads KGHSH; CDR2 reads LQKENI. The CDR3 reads CASSVDRVNTEAFF. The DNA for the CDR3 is TGTGCCAGCTCAGTGGACAGGGTAAACACTGAAGCTTTCTTT.

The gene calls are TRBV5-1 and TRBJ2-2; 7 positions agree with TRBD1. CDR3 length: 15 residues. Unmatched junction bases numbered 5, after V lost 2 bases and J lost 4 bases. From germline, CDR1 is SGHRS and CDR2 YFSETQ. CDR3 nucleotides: TGCGCCAGCAGCTTCGACAGGGCTGGCACCGGGGAGCTGTTTTTT. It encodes CASSFDRAGTGELFF.

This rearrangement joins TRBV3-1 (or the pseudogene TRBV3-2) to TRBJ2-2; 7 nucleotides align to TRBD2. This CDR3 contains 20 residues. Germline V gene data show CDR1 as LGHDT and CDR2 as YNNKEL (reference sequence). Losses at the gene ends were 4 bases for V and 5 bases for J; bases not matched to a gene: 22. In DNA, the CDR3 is TGTGCCAGCAGCCTTTTTCCTCTTATAGCGGGCGAGTTAGTTACCGGGGAGCTGTTTTTT. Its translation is CASSLFPLIAGELVTGELFF.

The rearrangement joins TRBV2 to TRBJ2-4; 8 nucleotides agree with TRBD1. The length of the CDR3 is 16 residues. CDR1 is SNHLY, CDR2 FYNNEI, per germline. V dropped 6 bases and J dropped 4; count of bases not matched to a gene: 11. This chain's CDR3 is CASRANSGTGKNIQYF. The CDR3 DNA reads TGTGCCAGCAGGGCTAACTCCGGGACAGGTAAAAACATTCAGTACTTC.

CDR3 sequence reads: CASTHRDRTNYGYTF. CDR3 bases: TGTGCCAGTACTCACCGGGACAGAACCAACTATGGCTACACCTTC. J is TRBJ1-2 and V is TRBV19, with 7 bases that match TRBD1. The CDR3 totals 15 residues. V gave up 7 bases and J gave up 2 bases; unmatched junction bases: 10. CDR1 is LNHDA and CDR2 is SQIVND in the germline V gene (reference sequence).

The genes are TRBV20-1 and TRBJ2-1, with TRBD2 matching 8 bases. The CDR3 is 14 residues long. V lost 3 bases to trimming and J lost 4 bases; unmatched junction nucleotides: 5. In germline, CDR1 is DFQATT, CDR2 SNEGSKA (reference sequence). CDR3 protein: CSASSGRGYNEQFF. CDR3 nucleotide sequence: TGCAGTGCTAGTTCCGGGAGGGGATACAATGAGCAGTTCTTC.

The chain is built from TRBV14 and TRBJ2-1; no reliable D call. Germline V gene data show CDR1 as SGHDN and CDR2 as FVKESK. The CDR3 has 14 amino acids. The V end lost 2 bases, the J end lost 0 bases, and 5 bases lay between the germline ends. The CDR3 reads CASSQSSSYNEQFF. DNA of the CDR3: TGTGCCAGCAGCCAATCGAGCTCCTACAATGAGCAGTTCTTC.

The CDR3 DNA reads TGTGCCAGCAGTACAGGGCAGGGGATAGTCTACGAGCAGTACTTC. It translates to CASSTGQGIVYEQYF. The chain employs TRBV7-9 and TRBJ2-7; tentatively, D is TRBD1 (6 bases). This CDR3 contains 15 residues. Germline CDR1 reads SEHNR; CDR2 reads FQNEAQ (reference sequence). With 6 bases removed from V and 3 bases from J, the gap between germline ends came to 18 bases.

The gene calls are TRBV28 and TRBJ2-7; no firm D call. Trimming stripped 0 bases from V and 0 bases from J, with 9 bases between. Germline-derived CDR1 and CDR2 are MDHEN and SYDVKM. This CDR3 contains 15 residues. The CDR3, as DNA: TGTGCCAGCAGTTTATGGAGGAGTGGCTCCTACGAGCAGTACTTC. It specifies CASSLWRSGSYEQYF. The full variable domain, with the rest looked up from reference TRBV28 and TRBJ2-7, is DVKVTQSSRYLVKRTGEKVFLECVQDMDHENMFWYRQDPGLGLRLIYFSYDVKMKEKGDIPEGYSVSREKKERFSLILESASTNQTSMYLCASSLWRSGSYEQYFGPGTRLTVT.

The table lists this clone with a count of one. CDR3 DNA: TGTGCCTGGAGTTTAGGGGTAGGTAATCAGCCCCAGCATTTT. The encoded protein is CAWSLGVGNQPQHF. This chain links TRBV30 with TRBJ1-5; weak D call: TRBD1 (5 bases). V was cut by 2 bases and J by 4 bases, with 12 bases left in between. This CDR3 has 14 amino acids. The V gene's germline CDR1 is GTSNPN and CDR2 SVGIG (reference sequence). Full variable domain (rest looked up from reference TRBV30 and TRBJ1-5): SQTIHQWPATLVQPVGSPLSLECTVEGTSNPNLYWYRQAAGRGLQLLFYSVGIGQISSEVPQNLSASRPQDRQFILSSKKLLLSDSGFYLCAWSLGVGNQPQHFGDGTRLSIL.

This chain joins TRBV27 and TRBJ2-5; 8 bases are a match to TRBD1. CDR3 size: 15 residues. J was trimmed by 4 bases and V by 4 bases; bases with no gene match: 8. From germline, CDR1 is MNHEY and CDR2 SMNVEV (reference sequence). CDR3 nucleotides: TGTGCCAGCAGTTACAGGGGGGTTCGAACAGAGACCCAGTACTTC. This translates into CASSYRGVRTETQYF.